These T cell receptor beta chains were read from a single sample in a study of cytotoxic CD8 clonotypes in ibrutinib-treated CLL. TCRdb keeps only in-frame clones here, not all; method: immunoSEQ multiplex PCR. The sample carries fewer than 150,000 clones, roughly 84% recorded once. The material sequenced was PBMCs, taken after 24 months of ibrutinib treatment. Receptors were obtained from a human donor with chronic lymphocytic leukemia. CDR3s include the opening cysteine and the closing phenylalanine or tryptophan. Fields, in order: clone size, J gene, D gene, V gene, CDR3 DNA, CDR3 protein. The D gene is left open where the match is weak. The listing skips clone size in some rows; elsewhere it reads once, few, many or a size class.

.	TRBJ1-2	.	TRBV28	TGTGCCAGCAGCCCCGGTGGACTCCGAGACTATGGCTACACCTTC	CASSPGGLRDYGYTF
.	TRBJ2-2	.	TRBV14	TGTGCCAGCAGCCAAAGGGGACGGACGAACACCGGGGAGCTGTTTTTT	CASSQRGRTNTGELFF
.	TRBJ1-6	.	TRBV5-1	TGCGCCAGCAGCTTGGATGTACTAAGTAATTCACCCCTCCACTTT	CASSLDVLSNSPLHF
.	TRBJ1-2	TRBD1	TRBV27	TGTGCCAGCAGTCTGGGGTCAGGGGGAAGGGGCTACACCTTC	CASSLGSGGRGYTF
.	TRBJ1-2	.	TRBV19	TGTGCCAGTAGTAAGGGGGACAACTATGGCTACACCTTC	CASSKGDNYGYTF
.	TRBJ1-2	TRBD1	TRBV19	TGTGCCAGTAGTATACTCGGAAGGACAGGCGACTATGGCTACACCTTC	CASSILGRTGDYGYTF
.	TRBJ1-5	TRBD1	TRBV6-6	TGTGCCAGCAGCGGACAGGGTCAGCCCCAGCATTTT	CASSGQGQPQHF
.	TRBJ2-3	TRBD2	TRBV7-2	TGTGCCAGCAGCCCCGAGACTAGCGGGTCATCCTATTTT	CASSPETSGSSYF
once	TRBJ2-3	TRBD1	TRBV6-4	TGTGCCAGCAGTGACGTCGTCAGGGGGCGTTCGGAGCCTAGCACAGATACGCAGTATTTT	CASSDVVRGRSEPSTDTQYF
medium-sized	TRBJ2-7	.	TRBV2	TGTGCCGCGCGGGACAGCTCCTACGAGCAGTACTTC	CAARDSSYEQYF
.	TRBJ2-6	.	TRBV4-3	TGCGCCAGCAGCCAAGATCTGGGGGTCGGGGCCAACGTCCTGACTTTC	CASSQDLGVGANVLTF
.	TRBJ2-5	.	TRBV20-1	TGCAGTGCAGCCTGGGAGACCCAGTACTTC	CSAAWETQYF
.	TRBJ1-4	TRBD1	TRBV5-6	TGTGCCAGCAGCTGGGGGACAGGGCTGGCAACTAATGAAAAACTGTTTTTT	CASSWGTGLATNEKLFF
.	TRBJ1-1	.	TRBV7-8	TGTGCCAGCAGCTTAGATATGGTGGTCGCTGAAGCTTTCTTT	CASSLDMVVAEAFF
.	TRBJ1-2	.	TRBV6-1	TGTGCCAGCAGAATGGAACAGGCGGCCTATGGCTACACCTTC	CASRMEQAAYGYTF
.	TRBJ1-2	.	TRBV18	TGTGCCAGCTCATCGGACGTATCCAACTATGGCTACACCTTC	CASSSDVSNYGYTF
.	TRBJ2-1	.	TRBV7-7	TGTGCCAGCAGCTTAGACCAGGGACCGCAGGATGAGCAGTTCTTC	CASSLDQGPQDEQFF
.	TRBJ2-3	.	TRBV19	TGTGCCAGTAGTATAATGTTGGGCCACGGTGATAGCACAGATACGCAGTATTTT	CASSIMLGHGDSTDTQYF
.	TRBJ2-2	TRBD1	TRBV6-6	TGTGCCAGCAGCAGGGGGCTTAACACCGGGGAGCTGTTTTTT	CASSRGLNTGELFF
.	TRBJ2-5	.	TRBV5-1	TGCGCCAGCAGCTTCACATGGGAGACCCAGTACTTC	CASSFTWETQYF
.	TRBJ2-3	TRBD2	TRBV9	TGTGCCAGCAGCTTGGGACTAGCGGGGGGGCCGGGCACAGATACGCAGTATTTT	CASSLGLAGGPGTDTQYF
.	TRBJ2-1	TRBD2	TRBV2	TGTGCCAGCAGTGTCCGGGCGGGGGGGTACAATGAGCAGTTCTTC	CASSVRAGGYNEQFF
once	TRBJ1-2	.	TRBV7-6	TGTGCCAGCAGCCACGGGACGAAGTATGGCTACACCTTC	CASSHGTKYGYTF
few	TRBJ1-2	.	TRBV4-1	TGCGCCAGCAGCCAAGCCGGGGGGGCCGACGGCTACACCTTC	CASSQAGGADGYTF
.	TRBJ1-2	.	TRBV10-3	TGTGCCATCACTAAGACTGGGGCTAGCGATGGCTACACCTTC	CAITKTGASDGYTF
.	TRBJ1-2	.	TRBV28	TGTGCCAGCAGTTTGGGCAGCGATCCCTATGGCTACACCTTC	CASSLGSDPYGYTF
.	TRBJ2-1	TRBD2	TRBV2	TGTGCCAGTGGACTAGCCTCCTACAATGAGCAGTTCTTC	CASGLASYNEQFF
few	TRBJ1-5	TRBD1	TRBV19	TGTGCCAGTAGCGCCCCACAGGGGGCGGGTCAGCCCCAGCATTTT	CASSAPQGAGQPQHF
.	TRBJ1-6	.	TRBV19	TGTGCCAGTAGTATAGAAGGACGGCTTGGTTCACCCCTCCACTTT	CASSIEGRLGSPLHF
.	TRBJ2-7	.	TRBV7-2	TGTGCCAGCAGCTTAGGTGCAGCCCCCTCCTACGAGCAGTACTTC	CASSLGAAPSYEQYF
.	TRBJ2-7	TRBD2	TRBV11-2	TGTGCCAGCAGCTCTAGCGGGCGGACCTACGAGCAGTACTTC	CASSSSGRTYEQYF
once	TRBJ1-1	.	TRBV6-5	TGTGCCACCTCAGGGGCCCGGGACACTGAAGCTTTCTTT	CATSGARDTEAFF
.	TRBJ1-1	.	TRBV2	TGTGCCAGCAGTAGGGCACTGAACACTGAAGCTTTCTTT	CASSRALNTEAFF
.	TRBJ2-5	.	TRBV6-6	TGTGCCAGCAGTCCCCGCCCCAAAGAGACCCAGTACTTC	CASSPRPKETQYF
.	TRBJ2-1	.	TRBV13	TGTGCCAGCATCAAGAGGGGGTCGGATGAGCAGTTCTTC	CASIKRGSDEQFF
.	TRBJ2-7	TRBD1	TRBV15	TGTGCCACCAGCGGCCCGGGACAGGGTTACTACGAGCAGTACTTC	CATSGPGQGYYEQYF
.	TRBJ2-7	.	TRBV5-4	TGTGCCAGCAGCTTGGATGCGGGCCCCACCTCCTTAGAGCAGTACTTC	CASSLDAGPTSLEQYF
once	TRBJ2-7	.	TRBV9	TGTGCCAGCAGCCCCGGGACCTCGTACGAGCAGTACTTC	CASSPGTSYEQYF
.	TRBJ1-1	.	TRBV5-4	TGTGCCAGCAGCTCTTTCGGAAAGGACGCAAACACTGAAGCTTTCTTT	CASSSFGKDANTEAFF
.	TRBJ2-7	.	TRBV4-1	TGCGCCAGCAGCCAAGATCAACGCCGGGAGCAGTACTTC	CASSQDQRREQYF
.	TRBJ2-7	.	TRBV6-5	TGTGCCAGCAGAGCCCTAAGACTAGACTCCTACGAGCAGTACTTC	CASRALRLDSYEQYF
.	TRBJ2-1	TRBD2	TRBV6-5	TGTGCCAGCAGCAGAAGCGGGGATGAGCAGTTCTTC	CASSRSGDEQFF
.	TRBJ2-3	.	TRBV27	TGTGCCAGCAGTTCCCCTCCTAGCGTTCCAGATACGCAGTATTTT	CASSSPPSVPDTQYF
.	TRBJ2-1	TRBD2	TRBV28	TGTGCCAGCAGTTTAGGGGGGGCTAGCGGGGCCTACAATGAGCAGTTCTTC	CASSLGGASGAYNEQFF
.	TRBJ2-1	TRBD1	TRBV11-2	TGTGCCAGCAGCTGGGACAGGGGTGAGCAGTTCTTC	CASSWDRGEQFF
.	TRBJ1-2	.	TRBV12-5	TGTGCTAGTGGTTTGGCCTCTCTACAGGGATTGTATGGCTACACCTTC	CASGLASLQGLYGYTF
.	TRBJ2-5	TRBD1	TRBV18	TGTGCCAGCTCACCACCGGCTACAGGGGGAGAGACCCAGTACTTC	CASSPPATGGETQYF
.	TRBJ2-2	.	TRBV5-1	TGCGCCAGCAGCTTGGCGGAAACAGGGAGCACCGGGGAGCTGTTTTTT	CASSLAETGSTGELFF
.	TRBJ1-2	.	TRBV6-6	TGTGCCAGCAGCACCCCGGGGGGCTACACCTTC	CASSTPGGYTF
.	TRBJ2-7	.	TRBV18	TGTGCCAGCTCACCAGACCAAGTAGGACGCAGAGTCTACGAGCAGTACTTC	CASSPDQVGRRVYEQYF
few	TRBJ2-3	TRBD2	TRBV11-3	TGTGCCAGCAGCATCACTAGCGGCAGCACAGATACGCAGTATTTT	CASSITSGSTDTQYF
once	TRBJ1-1	.	TRBV27	TGTGCCAGCAGTTTATCGGGCAGGGCCGCCAAGGGAGCTTTCTTT	CASSLSGRAAKGAFF
.	TRBJ1-2	.	TRBV9	TGTGCCAGCAGCGAGGGGACCTATGGCTACACCTTC	CASSEGTYGYTF
.	TRBJ1-2	.	TRBV30	TGTGCCTGTACTATAATCGAGGGGTTTGGCTACACCTTC	CACTIIEGFGYTF
.	TRBJ2-5	TRBD2	TRBV7-3	TGTGCCAGCAGCCTTGGACTAGCGGGGGAGTTGTTCGAGACCCAGTACTTC	CASSLGLAGELFETQYF
.	TRBJ1-2	.	TRBV28	TGTGCCAGCAGTAAACAGGGAACAGGGAGTGGCTACACCTTC	CASSKQGTGSGYTF
few	TRBJ1-4	.	TRBV30	TGTGCCTGGAGTGTAAATGAAAAACTGTTTTTT	CAWSVNEKLFF
.	TRBJ2-3	.	TRBV5-1	TGCGCCAGCAGCCTCCGGGGGAGCACAGATACGCAGTATTTT	CASSLRGSTDTQYF
few	TRBJ1-1	.	TRBV18	TGTGCCAGCTCACCACAGGGGGGGAAGAACACTGAAGCTTTCTTT	CASSPQGGKNTEAFF